This T cell receptor (beta chain) was sequenced for a study of early stage breast cancer tumors. The data were produced by immunoSEQ multiplex PCR, yet TCRdb's version contains in-frame clones alone and is incomplete. Of 55,000 to 70,000 clones listed, 75% to 90% are singletons. Germline loops: CDR1 MNHEY, CDR2 SMNVEV (reference sequence). V was clipped by 0 bases and J by 7 bases, with 6 bases between them. The CDR3 is made up of 13 amino acids. This receptor was obtained from a person aged 40-50 years with breast cancer. What was sequenced was blood. V is TRBV27 and J is TRBJ1-4, with D possibly being TRBD1 (5 bases). The CDR3: CASSLSQGEKLFF. The CDR3 bases are TGTGCCAGCAGTTTATCGCAGGGTGAAAAACTGTTTTTT.